This record concerns one T cell receptor beta chain sequence. What it recognizes is unknown. The CDR3 runs to 17 residues. The V and J ends lost 1 base and 0 bases respectively, with 14 bases between them. Germline V gives CDR1 SGDLS, CDR2 YYNGEE. The method was immunoSEQ multiplex PCR; TCRdb's version includes in-frame clones alone and lacks a portion of them. The sample yields approximately 140,000 clones, about 91% seen once. This entry is derived from a study of cytomegalovirus exposure and HLA in healthy donors. Broader study findings: 150 or so TCR beta chains were listed as cytomegalovirus-associated.

J is TRBJ1-3 and V is TRBV9; D may be TRBD1 (5 bases). The sequencing sample was made of PBMCs. The sequence derives from a young woman in good health and CMV-seropositive. CDR3 region: CASSVYGDRGSGNTIYF. The CDR3 region has the DNA TGTGCCAGCAGCGTATACGGTGATAGGGGCTCTGGAAACACCATATATTTT.